The 31 T cell receptor beta chains in this list originate from one sample, sequenced in a study of STAT3 mutations in large granular lymphocyte leukemia. Only in-frame clones appear in the TCRdb table, and some are missing; sequencing was by immunoSEQ multiplex PCR. The table shows around 29,000 clones, with approximately 83% occurring only once. These receptors' antigens are unknown. Whole-study findings and limits: Every T-LGLL patient had at least one immunodominant TCRbeta clonotype.

The sequenced sample consisted of peripheral blood mononuclear cells. The source of these receptors is a man aged 60 to 75 with T-cell large granular lymphocyte leukemia. Some clones in this sample may be carry-over from other donors' samples.

The V and J genes are TRBV28 and TRBJ2-7; D gene uncertain. Trimming removed 8 bases from V and 3 bases from J, with 2 bases in between. The CDR3 is 9 amino acids. Germline CDR1 reads MDHEN; CDR2 reads SYDVKM. The CDR3 loop reads CASGYEQYF. In DNA, the CDR3 is TGTGCCAGCGGCTACGAGCAGTACTTC. Filled out from reference TRBV28 and TRBJ2-7, the complete variable domain reads DVKVTQSSRYLVKRTGEKVFLECVQDMDHENMFWYRQDPGLGLRLIYFSYDVKMKEKGDIPEGYSVSREKKERFSLILESASTNQTSMYLCASGYEQYFGPGTRLTVT.

The CDR3: CASSEGSTGSNEQYF. CDR3 in DNA: TGCGCCAGCAGCGAAGGATCGACAGGGAGTAACGAGCAGTACTTC. The rearrangement links TRBV4-1 to TRBJ2-7; TRBD1 matches 7 bases. CDR1 is MGHRA, CDR2 YSYEKL, per germline. This CDR3 region has 15 residues. V shed 5 bases and J 5 bases; nucleotides not matched to a gene: 12.

This sequence joins TRBV10-3 and TRBJ2-5, with 12 positions matching TRBD1. Germline CDR1 and CDR2: ENHRY and SYGVKD. Trimming at V came to 4 bases and at J to 4 bases, leaving 4 bases not matched to a gene. The CDR3 totals 15 residues. The CDR3 coding sequence is TGTGCCATCAGTGGGGACAGGGGGCTACTAGAGACCCAGTACTTC. It codes for CAISGDRGLLETQYF.

The chain combines TRBV5-4 with TRBJ2-5, with 7 bases that match TRBD2. With 4 bases clipped from V and 1 base from J, the junction kept 7 bases outside the gene matches. Germline V lookup: CDR1 SGHNT, CDR2 YYREEE (reference sequence). The CDR3 is 15 amino acids. CDR3 bases: TGTGCCAGCAGCCACCCCAGCGGGACCCAAGAGACCCAGTACTTC. It is translated as CASSHPSGTQETQYF.

V is TRBV5-1 and J is TRBJ1-1; D is possibly TRBD1 (5 bases). Germline lookup yields CDR1 SGHRS and CDR2 YFSETQ. The CDR3 runs 14 residues. Trimming removed 5 bases at V and 1 base at J, with 12 bases between. The CDR3 is CASRPGTANTEAFF. CDR3 nucleotide sequence: TGCGCCAGCAGACCCGGGACTGCGAACACTGAAGCTTTCTTT.

The chain combines TRBV7-2 with TRBJ1-5, with 12 positions matching TRBD1. CDR3 size: 15 residues. The J segment lost 6 bases and the V segment lost 5 bases, leaving 5 bases of the junction unmatched. CDR1 and CDR2 from the germline V gene are SGHTA and FQGNSA. The CDR3 region is CASSQGQGAGQPQHF. The DNA for the CDR3 is TGTGCCAGCAGCCAGGGACAGGGGGCTGGTCAGCCCCAGCATTTT.

J is TRBJ2-7 and V is TRBV5-1; 7 nucleotides match TRBD2. The CDR3 runs 15 residues. With 0 bases clipped from V and 0 bases from J, the junction kept 3 bases outside the gene matches. Germline-derived CDR1 and CDR2 are SGHRS and YFSETQ. The CDR3 is CASSLEERDSYEQYF. The CDR3 nucleotides read TGCGCCAGCAGCTTGGAGGAGCGGGACTCCTACGAGCAGTACTTC.

The CDR3 here is CAWTKGGRRTNEKLFF. For the CDR3, the DNA is TGTGCCTGGACCAAAGGGGGGCGACGGACTAATGAAAAACTGTTTTTT. V and J are TRBV30 and TRBJ1-4, with D possibly TRBD1 on 6 matching bases. This CDR3 region has 16 residues. Trimming left V 4 bases short and J 2 bases short, with 17 bases between. Germline CDR1 GTSNPN, CDR2 SVGIG (reference sequence).

The chain carries TRBV30 and TRBJ2-7; 8 bases are a match to TRBD2. This CDR3 contains 14 residues. Per germline, CDR1 GTSNPN and CDR2 SVGIG (reference sequence). The J segment lost 7 bases and the V segment lost 5 bases, leaving 13 bases of the junction unmatched. The CDR3 DNA reads as TGTGCCTGGGGCGTGGGAGCGGGAGTAGGGGAGCAGTACTTC. As protein: CAWGVGAGVGEQYF.

This clone appeared a single time. The chain has TRBV9 and TRBJ2-3; 14 nucleotides agree with TRBD2. This CDR3 has 15 amino acids. With V trimmed by 4 bases and J by 6 bases, 4 bases remained unmatched. Germline V gene data show CDR1 as SGDLS and CDR2 as YYNGEE. CDR3 loop: CASSNRLAGGDTQYF. CDR3 sequence (DNA): TGTGCCAGCAGCAACCGACTAGCGGGAGGGGATACGCAGTATTTT.

V usage is TRBV7-2 and J usage is TRBJ1-1, with unresolved D. The CDR3 has 13 residues. V was cut by 5 bases and J by 5 bases, with 12 bases left in between. From germline, CDR1 is SGHTA and CDR2 FQGNSA. DNA for the CDR3: TGTGCCAGCAGCCCAATCCGGAGGACTGAAGCTTTCTTT. This gives the protein CASSPIRRTEAFF.

The genes are TRBV19 and TRBJ1-5; TRBD1 agrees at 12 bases. CDR3 length: 18 residues. CDR1 and CDR2 from the germline V gene are LNHDA and SQIVND (reference sequence). Unmatched junction bases numbered 7, after V lost 0 bases and J lost 4 bases. CDR3 in amino acids: CASSIDLGQGARNQPQHF. In DNA form, the CDR3 reads TGTGCCAGTAGTATAGATTTGGGACAGGGGGCCAGGAATCAGCCCCAGCATTTT.

The sample holds a few counts of this clone. The genes are TRBV5-6 and TRBJ2-7; D is possibly TRBD1 (5 bases). V was shortened by 1 base and J by 3 bases, with 5 bases between the two germline ends. The germline gives CDR1 SGHDT, CDR2 YYEEEE. CDR3 length: 12 amino acids. CDR3 region: CASSLRGYEQYF. As DNA, the CDR3 is TGTGCCAGCAGCTTGAGGGGCTACGAGCAGTACTTC. The whole variable domain, remainder taken from reference TRBV5-6 and TRBJ2-7, is DAGVTQSPTHLIKTRGQQVTLRCSPKSGHDTVSWYQQALGQGPQFIFQYYEEEERQRGNFPDRFSGHQFPNYSSELNVNALLLGDSALYLCASSLRGYEQYFGPGTRLTVT.

This chain connects TRBV18 to TRBJ2-1; TRBD2 matches 12 bases. The CDR3 consists of 15 residues. Trimming at V came to 3 bases and at J to 6 bases, leaving 3 bases not matched to a gene. The V gene's germline CDR1 is KGHSH and CDR2 LQKENI. CDR3: CASSPGTSGLNEQFF. For the CDR3, the DNA is TGTGCCAGCTCACCGGGGACTAGCGGGCTCAATGAGCAGTTCTTC.

The chain is built from TRBV7-2 and TRBJ1-4, with TRBD1 matching over 12 bases. Trimming removed 5 bases from V and 10 bases from J; junction bases left unmatched: 8. Germline CDR1 SGHTA, CDR2 FQGNSA. CDR3 size: 15 residues. CDR3 nucleotides: TGTGCCAGCAGCAAAGGGGGACAGGGGGCCTCAAAACTGTTTTTT. Its translation is CASSKGGQGASKLFF.

The rearrangement joins TRBV18 to TRBJ2-3; D tentatively fits TRBD1 or TRBD2 (6 bases each). Germline CDR1 KGHSH, CDR2 LQKENI. The V end lost 1 base, the J end lost 2 bases, and 10 bases lay between the germline ends. The CDR3 has 15 residues. The CDR3: CASSPRGDNTDTQYF. The CDR3 DNA sequence: TGTGCCAGCTCACCACGGGGGGACAACACAGATACGCAGTATTTT.

The chain recombines TRBV19 with TRBJ2-3, with 12 bases lining up with TRBD2. The CDR3 is 16 residues long. V was pared by 5 bases and J by 2 bases, with 5 bases of the junction left unmatched. From germline, CDR1 is LNHDA and CDR2 SQIVND (reference sequence). Written as DNA, the CDR3 is TGTGCCAGTAGTTGGACTAGCGGGGCCTCCACAGATACGCAGTATTTT. It is translated as CASSWTSGASTDTQYF.

This sequence joins TRBV6-1 and TRBJ1-2; TRBD1 aligns across 8 bases. The CDR3 is 15 residues long. CDR1 and CDR2 from the germline V gene are MNHNS and SASEGT. Germline trimming cut 3 bases from V and 4 bases from J; bases unmatched to any gene: 7. CDR3 region: CASSDDRGSVYGYTF. The CDR3 coding sequence is TGTGCCAGCAGTGACGACAGGGGTTCGGTCTATGGCTACACCTTC.

V usage is TRBV18 and J usage is TRBJ2-5, with D uncertain. V dropped 5 bases and J dropped 5 bases, with 12 bases sitting between them. The germline V gene has CDR1 KGHSH and CDR2 LQKENI. The CDR3 is 13 residues long. Here the CDR3 reads CASSGRVEETQYF. The CDR3 nucleotides are TGTGCCAGCTCAGGAAGGGTTGAGGAGACCCAGTACTTC.

V and J are TRBV29-1 and TRBJ2-2; 7 bases are a match to TRBD2. The CDR3 is made up of 13 amino acids. The V and J ends lost 3 bases and 7 bases, in that order; junction bases with no gene match: 5. Germline V gene lookup returns CDR1 SQVTM and CDR2 ANQGSEA. The CDR3 region is CSVDSGGVGELFF. DNA of the CDR3: TGCAGCGTTGACTCGGGAGGAGTCGGGGAGCTGTTTTTT.

The chain joins TRBV11-2 to TRBJ2-1; 11 bases fit TRBD2. The CDR3 runs 15 residues. The V and J ends lost 5 bases and 4 bases, in that order; junction bases with no gene match: 4. Germline assignment: CDR1 SGHAT and CDR2 FQNNGV. The CDR3 loop reads CASSHTSGSYNEQFF. The CDR3 coding sequence is TGTGCCAGCAGCCATACTAGCGGGAGTTACAATGAGCAGTTCTTC. Complete variable domain (other parts from reference TRBV11-2 and TRBJ2-1): EAGVAQSPRYKIIEKRQSVAFWCNPISGHATLYWYQQILGQGPKLLIQFQNNGVVDDSQLPKDRFSAERLKGVDSTLKIQPAKLEDSAVYLCASSHTSGSYNEQFFGPGTRLTVL.

The chain combines TRBV7-2 with TRBJ1-1; 9 bases line up with TRBD1. The CDR3 runs 12 residues. The V gene end was trimmed by 5 bases and the J gene end by 11 bases; junction bases not matched to a gene: 6. CDR1 is SGHTA and CDR2 is FQGNSA in the germline V gene. For the CDR3, the DNA is TGTGCCAGCAGCGGGACAGGGTGGCGCGCTTTCTTT. Its protein product is CASSGTGWRAFF.

The gene calls are TRBV6-1 and TRBJ1-1; D might be TRBD1 (5 bases). The CDR3 contains 10 residues. Germline V gene sequence: CDR1 MNHNS, CDR2 SASEGT. Trimming took off 11 bases at V and 3 bases at J, with 7 bases between the two ends. The CDR3 DNA is TGTGCCTCCAGGGACACTGAAGCTTTCTTT. Translated: CASRDTEAFF.

The V call is TRBV20-1, the J call TRBJ2-7; D is ambiguous. The germline V gene encodes CDR1 DFQATT and CDR2 SNEGSKA (reference sequence). CDR3 size: 11 residues. Between the trimmed V and J ends, which lost 4 bases and 1 base, there was a span of 5 bases. CDR3 amino acids: CSAKGSYEQYF. CDR3 DNA sequence: TGCAGTGCTAAAGGTTCCTACGAGCAGTACTTC.

The chain combines TRBV18 with TRBJ1-2; no clear D gene. The CDR3 has 12 residues. Germline CDR1 is KGHSH and CDR2 is LQKENI. V shed 6 bases and J shed 7 bases, with 12 bases lying between them. The CDR3 DNA follows: TGTGCCAGCTCGCAGAAGCTGGGTGGCTACACCTTC. Amino acids: CASSQKLGGYTF.

The chain has TRBV5-1 and TRBJ2-5; D might be TRBD2 (6 bases). Germline CDR1 reads SGHRS; CDR2 reads YFSETQ. Between the trimmed V and J ends, which lost 4 bases and 2 bases, there was a span of 12 bases. CDR3 size: 14 residues. This CDR3 is CASSAAGDQETQYF. The CDR3 nucleotides are TGCGCCAGCAGCGCAGCGGGTGATCAAGAGACCCAGTACTTC. Filled out from reference TRBV5-1 and TRBJ2-5, the complete variable domain reads KAGVTQTPRYLIKTRGQQVTLSCSPISGHRSVSWYQQTPGQGLQFLFEYFSETQRNKGNFPGRFSGRQFSNSRSEMNVSTLELGDSALYLCASSAAGDQETQYFGPGTRLLVL.

The gene calls are TRBV7-9 and TRBJ1-2; TRBD1 might be the D (5 bases). Trimming left V 4 bases short and J 7 bases short, with 16 bases between. CDR1 SEHNR and CDR2 FQNEAQ come from the germline V gene (reference sequence). The CDR3 contains 14 residues. This chain's CDR3 is CASSSLGDGGGYTF. CDR3 DNA: TGTGCCAGCAGCTCCCTCGGTGATGGGGGTGGCTACACCTTC.

This clone appeared once. CDR3 loop: CASSPRDRGLSGANVLTF. The CDR3 nucleotides are TGTGCCAGCTCACCAAGGGACAGGGGGCTCTCTGGGGCCAACGTCCTGACTTTC. This chain uses TRBV18 with TRBJ2-6; TRBD1 matches 12 bases. This CDR3 has 18 residues. Germline V gene sequence: CDR1 KGHSH, CDR2 LQKENI. J gave up 0 bases and V 2 bases, and 2 bases lay outside the gene matches. The full variable domain, with the rest looked up from reference TRBV18 and TRBJ2-6, is NAGVMQNPRHLVRRRGQEARLRCSPMKGHSHVYWYRQLPEEGLKFMVYLQKENIIDESGMPKERFSAEFPKEGPSILRIQQVVRGDSAAYFCASSPRDRGLSGANVLTFGAGSRLTVL.

The chain employs TRBV4-2 and TRBJ1-1; a weak D match, TRBD1 (5 bases). V lost 1 base and J 1 base, leaving 10 bases between the germline ends. CDR3 length: 15 amino acids. Germline CDR1 is LGHNA and CDR2 is YNFKEQ. The CDR3 DNA reads TGTGCCAGCAGCCAAGGGGGCAGGGCGAACACTGAAGCTTTCTTT. Protein sequence: CASSQGGRANTEAFF.

The chain links TRBV27 to TRBJ2-7; D is undetermined. The CDR3 is 13 residues long. The ends were cut back, 5 bases at V and 1 base at J, with 9 bases in the middle. CDR1 is MNHEY, CDR2 SMNVEV, per germline (reference sequence). Here the CDR3 reads CASSPRVSYEQYF. The CDR3 DNA sequence: TGTGCCAGCAGTCCCCGGGTTTCCTACGAGCAGTACTTC.

The chain is built from TRBV6-5 and TRBJ2-7, with 8 bases that match TRBD2. V lost 5 bases, J lost 5 bases, and 8 bases stayed unmatched. CDR1 is MNHEY and CDR2 is SVGAGI in the germline V gene. The CDR3 contains 14 residues. As DNA, the CDR3 is TGTGCCAGCAGTGCGGGGGGAATAGGAAACGAGCAGTACTTC. Its protein product is CASSAGGIGNEQYF.